This T cell receptor beta chain comes out of a study of early T cells in non-severe SARS-CoV-2 infection. Study information: RNA in bulk from unsorted whole blood was sequenced, and chains were unpaired.

The CDR3 length is 15 residues. The V and J ends lost 2 bases and 3 bases respectively, with 14 bases between them. Germline CDR1 is SGHTA and CDR2 is FQGTGA. This clonotype was observed at least ten times. Its specificity is not known. Individual cDNA molecules were tagged with unique molecular identifiers, the study reported. TCRdb ran MiXCR on the 5' RACE reads and lists one entry per CDR3 protein. This sample has about 57,000 distinct CDR3 sequences, with approximately 13% found just once. Findings and caveats of the study: VDJdb matching skewed toward anti-spike CD8 responses, missing private and CD4 specificities.

The TCR sequence derives from an adult who was a healthcare worker with PCR-confirmed SARS-CoV-2 infection or an uninfected control (not recorded which). Sequences were obtained from whole blood. This chain joins TRBV7-3 and TRBJ2-7, with a weak D call TRBD1 (6 bases). The CDR3 reads CASSLVPGVDYEQYF. The CDR3 DNA follows: TGTGCCAGCAGCTTAGTTCCAGGGGTGGACTACGAGCAGTACTTC.